The 14 T cell receptor beta chains in this list originate from one sample, sequenced in a study of T cell repertoires in cytomegalovirus infection. From the reads, TCRdb called clonotypes with MiXCR, one entry per CDR3 protein. This table holds 900,000 to 950,000 distinct CDR3 sequences, roughly a third found once. Antigens for these TCRs are unknown. Sequenced material: cultured CD8+ T cells from PBMCs, taken from culture after CMV antigen stimulation. The receptors come from a human donor in good health (CMV status not recorded). Some clones in this sample may be carry-over from other donors' samples.

This clonotype occurred a few times. The chain carries TRBV5-1 and TRBJ1-1; 8 positions match TRBD1. The length of the CDR3 is 16 residues. CDR1 is SGHRS and CDR2 is YFSETQ in the germline V gene. J was trimmed by 1 base and V by 4 bases; bases with no gene match: 9. The CDR3 bases are TGCGCCAGCAGCGCGGGACAGGCCCTGGGGAACACTGAAGCTTTCTTT. This sequence encodes CASSAGQALGNTEAFF.

The chain recombines TRBV20-1 with TRBJ1-1, with 7 bases identical to TRBD1. The length of the CDR3 is 20 residues. Germline trimming cut 5 bases from V and 2 bases from J; bases unmatched to any gene: 26. Germline CDR1 is DFQATT and CDR2 is SNEGSKA (reference sequence). CDR3 residues: CSARVLGFVQGNHGNTEAFF. CDR3 nucleotides: TGCAGTGCTCGGGTTTTAGGGTTCGTACAGGGGAATCATGGAAACACTGAAGCTTTCTTT.

V usage is TRBV15 and J usage is TRBJ2-7; 9 bases align to TRBD2. This CDR3 region has 14 residues. The V segment lost 1 base and the J segment 6 bases; nucleotides outside the gene matches: 4. Germline loops: CDR1 LNHNV, CDR2 YYDKDF (reference sequence). For the CDR3, the DNA is TGTGCCACCAGCAGAGCCGGGACTAGCCGCGAGCAGTACTTC. Translation: CATSRAGTSREQYF.

This clonotype was detected only a few times. The J gene is TRBJ2-5, the V gene TRBV5-1, with 13 nucleotides matching TRBD2. With 3 bases clipped from V and 5 bases from J, the junction kept 7 bases outside the gene matches. The CDR3 is made up of 16 amino acids. Germline values: CDR1 SGHRS, CDR2 YFSETQ. The CDR3 sequence: CASSSLLAGGLETQYF. In DNA, the CDR3 is TGCGCCAGCAGCTCCTTACTAGCGGGGGGGCTTGAGACCCAGTACTTC.

To note about this clonotype: One end of the junction is discordant with germline, which a read error may explain. CDR3 nucleotide sequence: TGTGCCAGCAGCCAGGCCAGCGGGCCCCAAGAGACCCAGTACTTC. Translating it yields CASSQASGPQETQYF. The V and J genes are TRBV4-1 and TRBJ2-5; D possibly corresponds to TRBD2 (6 bases). The CDR3 length is 15 residues. Germline lookup yields CDR1 MGHRA and CDR2 YSYEKL.

In its sample, this clonotype was seen a few times. The chain joins TRBV19 to TRBJ1-5; tentatively, D is TRBD1 (6 bases). Between the trimmed V and J ends, which lost 3 bases and 11 bases, there was a span of 23 bases. The CDR3 consists of 16 residues. From germline, CDR1 is LNHDA and CDR2 SQIVND (reference sequence). The CDR3 nucleotides read TGTGCCAGTAGTATGTGGCACAGGGCCTTATATTTGGCCCAGCATTTT. It translates to CASSMWHRALYLAQHF.

This clonotype was detected only a few times. The chain combines TRBV27 with TRBJ2-3, with 8 bases lining up with TRBD2. The germline CDR1 and CDR2 sequences are MNHEY and SMNVEV (reference sequence). V was pared by 5 bases and J by 2 bases, with 6 bases of the junction left unmatched. CDR3 length equals 15 residues. CDR3: CASSPRGAYTDTQYF. CDR3 sequence (DNA): TGTGCCAGCAGTCCGCGGGGGGCCTACACAGATACGCAGTATTTT.

To note about this clonotype: A single base separates this from a much larger clone, so it may be a read error. This chain joins TRBV7-9 and TRBJ2-4; 9 bases fit TRBD1. The CDR3 has 17 amino acids. Trimming took 7 bases from V and 7 from J; bases not matched to a gene: 17. CDR1 is SEHNR and CDR2 is FQNEAQ in the germline V gene (reference sequence). The CDR3 protein is CASNLPSGQGWANIQYF. DNA of the CDR3: TGTGCCAGCAATCTTCCGTCGGGACAGGGATGGGCCAACATTCAGTACTTC.

The chain is built from TRBV27 and TRBJ2-7; weak D call: TRBD1 (6 bases). Germline V gene data show CDR1 as MNHEY and CDR2 as SMNVEV (reference sequence). Trimming stripped 3 bases from V and 4 bases from J, with 10 bases between. This CDR3 region has 13 residues. CDR3 coding DNA: TGTGCCAGCAGTTTTGTAGGGGGTTACGAGCAGTACGTC. It translates to CASSFVGGYEQYV.

This chain joins TRBV2 and TRBJ2-1; no firm D call. The CDR3 runs 14 residues. Per germline, CDR1 SNHLY and CDR2 FYNNEI. V was clipped by 4 bases and J by 0 bases, with 7 bases between them. CDR3 coding DNA: TGTGCCAGCAGTGGCTCGAACTCCTACAATGAGCAGTTCTTC. Translated: CASSGSNSYNEQFF.

In this sample, this clonotype turned up many times. The chain employs TRBV7-2 and TRBJ2-2; 9 positions agree with TRBD1. Trimming at V came to 1 base and at J to 7 bases, leaving 10 bases not matched to a gene. The germline gives CDR1 SGHTA, CDR2 FQGNSA. There are 17 residues in the CDR3. The CDR3 nucleotides are TGTGCCAGCAGCTTAGACGCACAGGGGGCTTCGCTCGGGGAGCTGTTTTTT. It codes for CASSLDAQGASLGELFF.

The chain joins TRBV12-3 or TRBV12-4 to TRBJ2-3, with 12 bases fitting TRBD2. The CDR3 spans 14 residues. The V segment lost 7 bases and the J segment 5 bases; nucleotides outside the gene matches: 4. CDR3 nucleotides: TGTGCCAGCACTAGCGGGGGGGTGATAGATACGCAGTATTTT. Translating gives CASTSGGVIDTQYF.

This clonotype has a handful of counts. The chain recombines TRBV27 with TRBJ2-7; D is undetermined. Germline V CDR1 and CDR2: MNHEY, SMNVEV (reference sequence). The germline V and J ends were trimmed by 2 bases and 0 bases, with 5 bases remaining between them. This CDR3 has 13 amino acids. CDR3 nucleotide sequence: TGTGCCAGCAGTTTACTGACCTCCTACGAGCAGTACTTC. Translated: CASSLLTSYEQYF.

The gene calls are TRBV6-2 or TRBV6-3 and TRBJ1-6; 7 nucleotides line up with TRBD1. The CDR3 contains 17 residues. Trimming removed 6 bases from V and 0 bases from J; junction bases left unmatched: 8. The germline gives CDR1 MNHEY, CDR2 SVGEGT. CDR3 loop: CASSTGTAISYNSPLHF. The CDR3 coding sequence is TGTGCCAGCAGCACAGGGACAGCGATCTCCTATAATTCACCCCTCCACTTT.